One TCR beta chain is described in this entry. Its antigen is as yet unknown. TCRdb re-called the 5' RACE reads through MiXCR, storing one row per CDR3 protein. The sample carries about 550,000 distinct CDR3 sequences, 20% to 25% recorded once. Per the germline V gene, CDR1 is MNHEY and CDR2 is SVGEGT. V lost 2 bases and J lost 1, with 9 bases in between. The CDR3 consists of 15 residues. These data originate in a study of identical twins. Findings and limits, study-wide: Memory repertoires showed no such pattern, whereas abundant cord blood beta clonotypes carried fewer insertions. Where beta out-of-frame sequences were concerned, excess twin sharing was weaker.

Healthy Caucasians provided all donations. These data were likewise used in another study, on yellow fever vaccine responses in identical twins. In that study: Twins reportedly mounted vaccine T cell responses that seemed partly convergent, partly personalized.

The receptor was isolated from a young woman in good health. The gene calls are TRBV6-2 or TRBV6-3 and TRBJ1-5; D gene ambiguous. The sample taken for sequencing was CD4+ T cells sorted from blood. For the CDR3, the DNA is TGTGCCAGCAGTTACCCGAACGGCAGCAATCAGCCCCAGCATTTT. Translating gives CASSYPNGSNQPQHF.